This TCR beta chain was obtained from a study of T cell repertoires in cytomegalovirus infection. Study context: Matching HLA type and CMV infection were both indicated by public TCR beta signatures. Regarding the study as a whole: Dominating the ex vivo response were HLA-C-restricted CMV-specific TCR beta clonotypes. Summed public TCR beta family frequency identified CMV carriers bearing the relevant HLA.

TCRdb re-analysed the reads in MiXCR, keeping a single row per CDR3 protein. The sample has about 250,000 distinct CDR3 sequences, roughly an eighth seen once. Only a few counts were recorded for this clonotype. Its target is not known. Germline loops: CDR1 MNHEY, CDR2 SMNVEV (reference sequence). Trimming removed 4 bases from V and 0 bases from J, with 16 bases in between. This CDR3 region has 17 residues. V and J are TRBV27 and TRBJ2-4; maybe TRBD1 (5 bases). The source material was PBMCs. The sequence was collected from a human donor in good health (CMV status not recorded). Some clones in this sample may be carry-over from other donors' samples. In DNA, the CDR3 is TGTGCCAGCAGTTCCTGGGGCAGTTCGCTAGCCAAAAACATTCAGTACTTC. Translated: CASSSWGSSLAKNIQYF.